These T cell receptor beta chains were read from a single sample in a study of beta chain features in type 1 diabetes. Sequencing was performed with immunoSEQ multiplex PCR; in TCRdb, only in-frame clones are kept and a portion is missing. This table holds about 280,000 clones, approximately 15% found once. The sequenced sample consisted of naive CD4+ T cells from blood. The receptors stem from a man between 18 and 35 years old with type 1 diabetes. The CDR3 runs from the conserved cysteine through the conserved F or W. A D gene is named only where the DNA matches it firmly. Rows give clone size only sometimes, using once, few, many, or a class for an expanded clone.

cdr3_aa: CASTTPRLAGELFTDTQYF; cdr3_nt: TGTGCCAGCACCACCCCGCGGCTAGCGGGGGAGTTATTCACAGATACGCAGTATTTT; v_call: TRBV21-1; clone_size: -; d_call: -; j_call: TRBJ2-3
cdr3_aa: CSVEITSGGEQYF; cdr3_nt: TGCAGCGTTGAGATCACTAGCGGAGGCGAGCAGTACTTC; v_call: TRBV29-1; clone_size: -; d_call: TRBD2; j_call: TRBJ2-7
cdr3_aa: CASSGTVYNEQFF; cdr3_nt: TGTGCCAGCTCCGGAACAGTCTACAATGAGCAGTTCTTC; v_call: TRBV14; clone_size: few; d_call: -; j_call: TRBJ2-1
cdr3_aa: CSATTGKGYTF; cdr3_nt: TGCAGTGCCACGACAGGGAAGGGCTACACCTTC; v_call: TRBV20-1; clone_size: -; d_call: TRBD1; j_call: TRBJ1-2
cdr3_aa: CASSQENTEAFF; cdr3_nt: TGCGCCAGCAGCCAGGAGAACACTGAAGCTTTCTTT; v_call: TRBV5-1; clone_size: -; d_call: -; j_call: TRBJ1-1
cdr3_aa: CAWASRPGKNTGELFF; cdr3_nt: TGTGCCTGGGCGTCTCGACCCGGGAAAAACACCGGGGAGCTGTTTTTT; v_call: TRBV30; clone_size: few; d_call: -; j_call: TRBJ2-2
cdr3_aa: CASSLTASSGSVYEQYF; cdr3_nt: TGCGCCAGCAGCTTGACCGCGTCTAGCGGGAGTGTATACGAGCAGTACTTC; v_call: TRBV5-1; clone_size: -; d_call: TRBD2; j_call: TRBJ2-7
cdr3_aa: CASSQPLGPSNTGELFF; cdr3_nt: TGTGCCAGCAGCCAACCCCTGGGGCCCTCGAACACCGGGGAGCTGTTTTTT; v_call: TRBV14; clone_size: -; d_call: -; j_call: TRBJ2-2
cdr3_aa: CAISVDSVQETQYF; cdr3_nt: TGTGCCATCAGTGTAGACAGTGTCCAAGAGACCCAGTACTTC; v_call: TRBV10-3; clone_size: few; d_call: -; j_call: TRBJ2-5
cdr3_aa: CASSLVTLSVNTEAFF; cdr3_nt: TGTGCCAGCAGCTTGGTTACGCTTTCGGTGAACACTGAAGCTTTCTTT; v_call: TRBV5-5; clone_size: -; d_call: -; j_call: TRBJ1-1
cdr3_aa: CASSPRITDTQYF; cdr3_nt: TGCGCCAGCAGCCCGCGTATAACAGATACGCAGTATTTT; v_call: TRBV4-1; clone_size: -; d_call: -; j_call: TRBJ2-3
cdr3_aa: CSVGLARATEAFF; cdr3_nt: TGCAGCGTTGGGTTGGCGCGGGCCACTGAAGCTTTCTTT; v_call: TRBV29-1; clone_size: -; d_call: -; j_call: TRBJ1-1
cdr3_aa: CASSPGGAPPDTQYF; cdr3_nt: TGTGCCAGCTCACCAGGCGGCGCTCCCCCAGATACGCAGTATTTT; v_call: TRBV18; clone_size: few; d_call: -; j_call: TRBJ2-3
cdr3_aa: CASSLRVRTSTYEQYF; cdr3_nt: TGTGCCAGCAGCTTAAGAGTGCGGACTAGTACCTACGAGCAGTACTTC; v_call: TRBV7-8; clone_size: few; d_call: TRBD2; j_call: TRBJ2-7
cdr3_aa: CAISGNTAYEQYF; cdr3_nt: TGTGCCATCAGTGGAAACACCGCCTACGAGCAGTACTTC; v_call: TRBV10-3; clone_size: -; d_call: -; j_call: TRBJ2-7
cdr3_aa: CASSSPGQVNTEAFF; cdr3_nt: TGTGCCAGCAGTTCCCCCGGACAAGTGAACACTGAAGCTTTCTTT; v_call: TRBV28; clone_size: few; d_call: -; j_call: TRBJ1-1
cdr3_aa: CAWSPTYSQPQHF; cdr3_nt: TGTGCCTGGAGCCCAACGTATAGTCAGCCCCAGCATTTT; v_call: TRBV30; clone_size: -; d_call: -; j_call: TRBJ1-5
cdr3_aa: CASSLGQADTQYF; cdr3_nt: TGCGCCAGCAGCCTGGGACAGGCAGATACGCAGTATTTT; v_call: TRBV5-1; clone_size: -; d_call: TRBD1; j_call: TRBJ2-3
cdr3_aa: CASSHTSGVSYNEQFF; cdr3_nt: TGCGCCAGCAGCCACACTAGCGGGGTCTCCTACAATGAGCAGTTCTTC; v_call: TRBV5-1; clone_size: -; d_call: TRBD2; j_call: TRBJ2-1
cdr3_aa: CASSLDGRGWETQYF; cdr3_nt: TGTGCCAGCAGCTTAGACGGCAGGGGATGGGAGACCCAGTACTTC; v_call: TRBV7-9; clone_size: few; d_call: -; j_call: TRBJ2-5
cdr3_aa: CASSDNGQGRHGYTF; cdr3_nt: TGTGCCAGCAGCGATAATGGACAGGGACGGCATGGCTACACCTTC; v_call: TRBV25-1; clone_size: -; d_call: TRBD1; j_call: TRBJ1-2
cdr3_aa: CASSQGTGRTYEQYF; cdr3_nt: TGTGCCAGCAGCCAAGGGACAGGGAGAACCTACGAGCAGTACTTC; v_call: TRBV14; clone_size: few; d_call: TRBD1; j_call: TRBJ2-7
cdr3_aa: CASRDRVHTGELFF; cdr3_nt: TGTGCCAGCCGGGACAGGGTCCACACCGGGGAGCTGTTTTTT; v_call: TRBV19; clone_size: few; d_call: TRBD1; j_call: TRBJ2-2
cdr3_aa: CASKVRGRYNEQFF; cdr3_nt: TGTGCCAGCAAGGTCAGGGGGCGGTACAATGAGCAGTTCTTC; v_call: TRBV2; clone_size: few; d_call: TRBD1; j_call: TRBJ2-1
cdr3_aa: CASSEPGTGDEQYF; cdr3_nt: TGTGCCAGCAGTGAACCCGGGACTGGGGACGAGCAGTACTTC; v_call: TRBV28; clone_size: few; d_call: -; j_call: TRBJ2-7
cdr3_aa: CAWMPWTGKSYNSPLHF; cdr3_nt: TGTGCCTGGATGCCTTGGACAGGGAAATCCTATAATTCACCCCTCCACTTT; v_call: TRBV30; clone_size: -; d_call: TRBD1; j_call: TRBJ1-6
cdr3_aa: CASSPRTSQSEKLFF; cdr3_nt: TGTGCCAGCAGTCCACGGACATCACAGAGTGAAAAACTGTTTTTT; v_call: TRBV28; clone_size: few; d_call: -; j_call: TRBJ1-4
cdr3_aa: CASRPGQDYEQYF; cdr3_nt: TGTGCCAGCAGGCCGGGACAGGACTACGAGCAGTACTTC; v_call: TRBV2; clone_size: -; d_call: TRBD1; j_call: TRBJ2-7
cdr3_aa: CSVEKRLHAQGEAFF; cdr3_nt: TGCAGCGTTGAAAAGAGGCTCCATGCCCAAGGTGAAGCTTTCTTT; v_call: TRBV29-1; clone_size: -; d_call: -; j_call: TRBJ1-1
cdr3_aa: CASSHLRTGEAFF; cdr3_nt: TGTGCCAGCAGCCATCTTCGGACGGGGGAAGCTTTCTTT; v_call: TRBV13; clone_size: few; d_call: -; j_call: TRBJ1-1
cdr3_aa: CASSLVTGQGEAFF; cdr3_nt: TGTGCCAGCAGCTTAGTGACGGGACAGGGTGAAGCTTTCTTT; v_call: TRBV11-2; clone_size: few; d_call: TRBD1; j_call: TRBJ1-1
cdr3_aa: CASSLVRGGSETQYF; cdr3_nt: TGTGCCAGCAGCTTAGTCCGAGGTGGATCGGAGACCCAGTACTTC; v_call: TRBV11-2; clone_size: few; d_call: -; j_call: TRBJ2-5
cdr3_aa: CSAEQGIANTGELFF; cdr3_nt: TGCAGCGCCGAACAGGGGATAGCGAACACCGGGGAGCTGTTTTTT; v_call: TRBV29-1; clone_size: -; d_call: TRBD1; j_call: TRBJ2-2
cdr3_aa: CASSTDRSTEQYF; cdr3_nt: TGTGCCAGCAGCACCGACAGGAGCACCGAGCAGTACTTC; v_call: TRBV4-2; clone_size: -; d_call: -; j_call: TRBJ2-7
cdr3_aa: CASSVASGGTGELFF; cdr3_nt: TGTGCCAGCAGCGTAGCTTCAGGGGGCACCGGGGAGCTGTTTTTT; v_call: TRBV9; clone_size: -; d_call: TRBD1; j_call: TRBJ2-2
cdr3_aa: CAWRQGDSTNEKLFF; cdr3_nt: TGTGCCTGGAGACAGGGGGATTCAACTAATGAAAAACTGTTTTTT; v_call: TRBV30; clone_size: few; d_call: TRBD1; j_call: TRBJ1-4
cdr3_aa: CASSFTGGPYNEQFF; cdr3_nt: TGTGCCAGCAGCTTCACAGGGGGCCCGTACAATGAGCAGTTCTTC; v_call: TRBV7-9; clone_size: -; d_call: TRBD1; j_call: TRBJ2-1
cdr3_aa: CASSLALLAGGLETQYF; cdr3_nt: TGTGCCAGCAGCTTAGCGCTGTTAGCGGGAGGGTTAGAGACCCAGTACTTC; v_call: TRBV7-2; clone_size: -; d_call: TRBD2; j_call: TRBJ2-5
cdr3_aa: CASSQEGPGQNGDTQYF; cdr3_nt: TGCGCCAGCAGCCAAGAGGGGCCGGGACAGAACGGAGATACGCAGTATTTT; v_call: TRBV4-1; clone_size: -; d_call: TRBD1; j_call: TRBJ2-3
cdr3_aa: CASSLSQAVGTQYF; cdr3_nt: TGTGCCAGCAGCTTGAGTCAGGCCGTGGGTACGCAGTATTTT; v_call: TRBV7-2; clone_size: -; d_call: -; j_call: TRBJ2-3
cdr3_aa: CSVSTVYSYEQYF; cdr3_nt: TGCAGCGTATCGACAGTCTATTCCTACGAGCAGTACTTC; v_call: TRBV29-1; clone_size: -; d_call: -; j_call: TRBJ2-7
cdr3_aa: CASSCGRLLRYNEQFF; cdr3_nt: TGTGCCAGCAGTTGTGGTCGCCTTTTGCGATACAATGAGCAGTTCTTC; v_call: TRBV7-7; clone_size: few; d_call: -; j_call: TRBJ2-1
cdr3_aa: CASSSRGLAGWTQYF; cdr3_nt: TGTGCCAGCAGCTCCAGAGGACTAGCTGGGTGGACCCAGTACTTC; v_call: TRBV7-8; clone_size: few; d_call: TRBD2; j_call: TRBJ2-5
cdr3_aa: CASSEPIRDEQYF; cdr3_nt: TGCGCCAGCAGTGAACCTATCAGGGACGAGCAGTACTTC; v_call: TRBV10-2; clone_size: -; d_call: -; j_call: TRBJ2-7
cdr3_aa: CSVELQVMNTEAFF; cdr3_nt: TGCAGCGTTGAGTTACAGGTAATGAACACTGAAGCTTTCTTT; v_call: TRBV29-1; clone_size: -; d_call: -; j_call: TRBJ1-1
cdr3_aa: CASSSRGGSYNEQFF; cdr3_nt: TGTGCCAGCAGCTCTCGGGGGGGATCCTACAATGAGCAGTTCTTC; v_call: TRBV7-2; clone_size: -; d_call: TRBD2; j_call: TRBJ2-1
cdr3_aa: CASSYSGFHEQYF; cdr3_nt: TGTGCCAGCAGTTACTCCGGGTTCCACGAGCAGTACTTC; v_call: TRBV6-5; clone_size: -; d_call: -; j_call: TRBJ2-7
cdr3_aa: CASSLSTATQYF; cdr3_nt: TGTGCCAGCAGTTTAAGTACAGCAACGCAGTATTTT; v_call: TRBV28; clone_size: -; d_call: -; j_call: TRBJ2-3
cdr3_aa: CASRVGTGASETQYF; cdr3_nt: TGTGCCAGCAGGGTGGGGACAGGGGCGTCAGAGACCCAGTACTTC; v_call: TRBV7-2; clone_size: -; d_call: TRBD1; j_call: TRBJ2-5
cdr3_aa: CASSLGQGSTGELFF; cdr3_nt: TGCGCCAGCAGCTTGGGACAGGGATCTACCGGGGAGCTGTTTTTT; v_call: TRBV5-1; clone_size: -; d_call: TRBD1; j_call: TRBJ2-2
cdr3_aa: CASSTTGQGLSWETQYF; cdr3_nt: TGTGCCAGCAGTACAACAGGACAGGGGCTCAGCTGGGAGACCCAGTACTTC; v_call: TRBV7-2; clone_size: few; d_call: TRBD1; j_call: TRBJ2-5
cdr3_aa: CASSLKDWGHTDTQYF; cdr3_nt: TGTGCCAGCAGCTTAAAAGATTGGGGGCACACAGATACGCAGTATTTT; v_call: TRBV7-2; clone_size: -; d_call: -; j_call: TRBJ2-3
cdr3_aa: CAWRLAGATGELFF; cdr3_nt: TGTGCCTGGAGACTAGCGGGGGCCACCGGGGAGCTGTTTTTT; v_call: TRBV30; clone_size: few; d_call: TRBD2; j_call: TRBJ2-2
cdr3_aa: CASSIGWRGNSDTQYF; cdr3_nt: TGTGCCAGTAGTATAGGTTGGCGGGGGAACTCAGATACGCAGTATTTT; v_call: TRBV19; clone_size: few; d_call: TRBD2; j_call: TRBJ2-3
cdr3_aa: CASSIGTSGGYFF; cdr3_nt: TGCGCCAGCAGCATCGGGACTAGCGGGGGCTATTTCTTC; v_call: TRBV5-1; clone_size: -; d_call: TRBD2; j_call: TRBJ2-1
cdr3_aa: CAISEGTGWDYGYTF; cdr3_nt: TGTGCCATCAGTGAGGGGACAGGGTGGGACTATGGCTACACCTTC; v_call: TRBV10-3; clone_size: -; d_call: TRBD1; j_call: TRBJ1-2
cdr3_aa: CSVVLSGQFF; cdr3_nt: TGCAGCGTTGTGTTGTCGGGGCAGTTCTTC; v_call: TRBV29-1; clone_size: -; d_call: -; j_call: TRBJ2-1